These T cell receptor beta chains were read from a single sample in a study of cytomegalovirus exposure and HLA in healthy donors. Measured with immunoSEQ multiplex PCR; TCRdb has only the in-frame clones, and not every one. The table lists 100,000 to 120,000 clones, roughly 12% of them singletons. Sequenced sample: PBMCs. These receptors all stem from a man aged 35-49 years in good health and CMV-seropositive. The CDR3 runs from the conserved cysteine through the conserved F or W. D genes are given only for firm matches. Not every row has a clone size; where given, it reads once, few, many or a size class.

j_call,clone_size,d_call,v_call,cdr3_aa,cdr3_nt
TRBJ2-6,once,TRBD1,TRBV5-4,CASSTMTGGVIGANVLTF,TGTGCCAGCAGCACGATGACAGGGGGAGTAATTGGGGCCAACGTCTTGACTTTC
TRBJ1-5,.,.,TRBV4-1,CASSSGQGQVNQPQHF,TGCGCCAGCAGCTCAGGGCAGGGGCAAGTAAATCAGCCCCAGCATTTT
TRBJ1-1,.,.,TRBV29-1,CSSRTAFEAFF,TGCAGCTCGCGGACAGCCTTCGAGGCTTTCTTT
TRBJ2-2,.,.,TRBV15,CATSRPGDTGELFF,TGTGCCACCAGCAGACCAGGGGATACCGGGGAGCTGTTTTTT
TRBJ2-7,.,TRBD2,TRBV28,CASRSSGSSYEQYF,TGTGCCAGCAGATCTAGCGGGAGCTCCTACGAGCAGTACTTC
TRBJ2-7,.,TRBD2,TRBV28,CASSPTGLAGGWSYEQYF,TGTGCCAGCAGCCCCACTGGACTAGCGGGAGGATGGTCCTACGAGCAGTACTTC
TRBJ2-3,.,.,TRBV7-9,CASSPTRGGSTDTQYF,TGTGCCAGCAGCCCGACAAGAGGAGGGAGCACAGATACGCAGTATTTT
TRBJ1-1,few,.,TRBV4-2,CASSLYTGKRTEAFF,TGTGCCAGCAGCCTCTACACAGGGAAGCGGACTGAAGCTTTCTTT
TRBJ1-1,few,.,TRBV11-3,CASSTTGSPEAFF,TGTGCCAGCAGCACTACAGGGTCCCCCGAAGCTTTCTTT
TRBJ2-1,few,.,TRBV18,CASSPLGTSSYNEQFF,TGTGCCAGCTCACCACTTGGGACAAGCTCCTACAATGAGCAGTTCTTC
TRBJ2-7,.,.,TRBV6-1,CASVIRLEQYF,TGTGCCAGTGTTATCCGACTCGAGCAGTACTTC
TRBJ2-1,.,TRBD2,TRBV5-1,CASSTSAISYNEQFF,TGCGCCAGCAGCACTAGCGCGATCTCCTACAATGAGCAGTTCTTC
TRBJ2-1,few,.,TRBV5-4,CASSDDRNEQFF,TGTGCCAGCAGCGACGACAGGAATGAGCAGTTCTTC
TRBJ2-7,few,TRBD2,TRBV5-1,CASRLAGEAVEQYF,TGCGCCAGCAGACTAGCGGGAGAAGCTGTTGAGCAGTACTTC
TRBJ2-7,.,TRBD2,TRBV6-5,CASRTSGVSYEQYF,TGTGCCAGCAGGACTAGCGGGGTATCCTACGAGCAGTACTTC
TRBJ1-5,few,.,TRBV29-1,CSVSTGIHQPQHF,TGCAGCGTGAGTACAGGGATTCATCAGCCCCAGCATTTT
TRBJ2-7,few,TRBD2,TRBV7-9,CASSFWTSGIYEQYF,TGTGCCAGCAGCTTTTGGACTAGCGGGATTTACGAGCAGTACTTC
TRBJ1-5,medium-sized,.,TRBV5-6,CASSAGAWGPQHF,TGTGCCAGCAGCGCTGGGGCTTGGGGGCCCCAGCATTTT
TRBJ1-1,.,.,TRBV29-1,CSGGVEYTEAFF,TGCAGCGGGGGGGTGGAATACACTGAAGCTTTCTTT
TRBJ1-1,once,TRBD1,TRBV6-1,CASSGYRGDTEAFF,TGTGCCAGCAGTGGGTACAGGGGAGACACTGAAGCTTTCTTT
TRBJ2-5,.,TRBD1,TRBV5-8,CASSMGQDQETQYF,TGTGCCAGCAGCATGGGACAGGACCAAGAGACCCAGTACTTC
TRBJ2-5,.,TRBD2,TRBV12-5,CASGLVPRLAGEETQYF,TGTGCTAGTGGTTTGGTACCCAGACTAGCGGGAGAAGAGACCCAGTACTTC
TRBJ2-5,.,.,TRBV7-8,CASSLAVQGRRQETQYF,TGTGCCAGCAGCTTAGCTGTCCAGGGCAGGAGACAAGAGACCCAGTACTTC